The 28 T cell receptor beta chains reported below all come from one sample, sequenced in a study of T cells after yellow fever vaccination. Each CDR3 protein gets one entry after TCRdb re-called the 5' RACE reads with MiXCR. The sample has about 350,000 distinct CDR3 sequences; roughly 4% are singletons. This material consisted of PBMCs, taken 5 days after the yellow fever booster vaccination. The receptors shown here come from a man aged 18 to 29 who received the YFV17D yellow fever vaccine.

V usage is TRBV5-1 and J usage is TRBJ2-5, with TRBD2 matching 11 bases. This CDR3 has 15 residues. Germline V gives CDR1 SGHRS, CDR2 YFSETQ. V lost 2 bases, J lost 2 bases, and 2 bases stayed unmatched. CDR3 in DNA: TGCGCCAGCAGCTTTAGCGGGGGGGATCAAGAGACCCAGTACTTC. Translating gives CASSFSGGDQETQYF.

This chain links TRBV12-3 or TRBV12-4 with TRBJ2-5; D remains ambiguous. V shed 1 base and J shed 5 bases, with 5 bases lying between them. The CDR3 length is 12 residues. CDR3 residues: CASSLDSETQYF. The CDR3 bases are TGTGCCAGCAGTTTAGATTCGGAGACCCAGTACTTC.

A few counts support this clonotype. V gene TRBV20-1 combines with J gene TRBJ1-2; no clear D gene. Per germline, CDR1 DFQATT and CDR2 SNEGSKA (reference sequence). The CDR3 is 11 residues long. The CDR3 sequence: CIVLGRDGYTF. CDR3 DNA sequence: TGCATCGTGCTCGGGAGGGATGGCTACACCTTC.

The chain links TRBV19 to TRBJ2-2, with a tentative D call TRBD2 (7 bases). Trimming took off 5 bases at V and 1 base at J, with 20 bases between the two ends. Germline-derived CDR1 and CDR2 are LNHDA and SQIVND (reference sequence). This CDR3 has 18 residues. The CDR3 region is CASSPGGPGRKNTGELFF. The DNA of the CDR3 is TGTGCCAGTAGTCCCGGGGGGCCGGGACGGAAGAACACCGGGGAGCTGTTTTTT.

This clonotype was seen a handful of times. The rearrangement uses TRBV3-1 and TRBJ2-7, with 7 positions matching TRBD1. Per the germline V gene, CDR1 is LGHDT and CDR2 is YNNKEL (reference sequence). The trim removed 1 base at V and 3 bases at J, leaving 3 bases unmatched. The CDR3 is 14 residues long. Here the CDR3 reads CASSQGGGLYEQYF. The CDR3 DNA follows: TGTGCCAGCAGCCAAGGAGGGGGCCTCTACGAGCAGTACTTC.

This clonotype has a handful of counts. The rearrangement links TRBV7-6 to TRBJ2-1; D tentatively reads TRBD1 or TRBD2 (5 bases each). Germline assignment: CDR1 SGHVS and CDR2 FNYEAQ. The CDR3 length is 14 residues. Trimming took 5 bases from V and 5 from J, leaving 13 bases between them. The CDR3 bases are TGTGCCAGCAGCGCCTGGGGGAGTGACAATGAGCAGTTCTTC. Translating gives CASSAWGSDNEQFF. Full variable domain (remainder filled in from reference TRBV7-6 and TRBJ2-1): GAGVSQSPRYKVTKRGQDVALRCDPISGHVSLYWYRQALGQGPEFLTYFNYEAQQDKSGLPNDRFSAERPEGSISTLTIQRTEQRDSAMYRCASSAWGSDNEQFFGPGTRLTVL.

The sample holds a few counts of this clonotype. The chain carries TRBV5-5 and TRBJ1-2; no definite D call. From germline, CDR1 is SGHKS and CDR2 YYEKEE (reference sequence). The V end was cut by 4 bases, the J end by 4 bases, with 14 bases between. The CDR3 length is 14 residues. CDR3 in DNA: TGTGCCAGCAGCCCGTCCCCCAAATTCTATGGCTACACCTTC. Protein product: CASSPSPKFYGYTF. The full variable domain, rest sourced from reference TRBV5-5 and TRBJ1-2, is DAGVTQSPTHLIKTRGQQVTLRCSPISGHKSVSWYQQVLGQGPQFIFQYYEKEERGRGNFPDRFSARQFPNYSSELNVNALLLGDSALYLCASSPSPKFYGYTFGSGTRLTVV.

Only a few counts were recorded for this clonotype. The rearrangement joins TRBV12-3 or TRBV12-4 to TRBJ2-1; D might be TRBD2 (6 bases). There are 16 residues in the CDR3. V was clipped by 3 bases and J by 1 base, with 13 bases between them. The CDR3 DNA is TGTGCCAGCAGTTTCGGGGGTTCAAGGTCCTACAATGAGCAGTTCTTC. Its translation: CASSFGGSRSYNEQFF.

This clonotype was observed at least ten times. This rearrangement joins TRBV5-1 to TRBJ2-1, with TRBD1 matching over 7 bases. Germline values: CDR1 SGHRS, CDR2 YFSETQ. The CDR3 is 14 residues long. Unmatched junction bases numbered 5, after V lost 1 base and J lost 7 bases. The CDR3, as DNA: TGCGCCAGCAGCTTGCATGACAGGGCTAATGAGCAGTTCTTC. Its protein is CASSLHDRANEQFF.

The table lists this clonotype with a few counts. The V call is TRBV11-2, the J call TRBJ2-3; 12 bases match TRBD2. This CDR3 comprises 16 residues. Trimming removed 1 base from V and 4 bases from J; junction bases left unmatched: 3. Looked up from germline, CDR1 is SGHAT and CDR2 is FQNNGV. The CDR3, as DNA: TGTGCCAGCAGCTTAGGACTAGCGGGGGTCTCAGATACGCAGTATTTT. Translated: CASSLGLAGVSDTQYF.

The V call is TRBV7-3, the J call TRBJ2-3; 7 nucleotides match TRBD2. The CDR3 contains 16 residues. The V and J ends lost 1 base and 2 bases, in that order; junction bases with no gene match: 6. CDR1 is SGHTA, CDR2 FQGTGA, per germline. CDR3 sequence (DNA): TGTGCCAGCAGCTTAAATCCGGGGGGACCCACAGATACGCAGTATTTT. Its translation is CASSLNPGGPTDTQYF.

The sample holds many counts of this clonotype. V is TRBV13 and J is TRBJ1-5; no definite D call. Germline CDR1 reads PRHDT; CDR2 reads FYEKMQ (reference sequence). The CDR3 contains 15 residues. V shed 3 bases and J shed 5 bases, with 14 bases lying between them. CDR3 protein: CASSLGRELYQPQHF. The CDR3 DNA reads TGTGCCAGCAGCTTGGGGAGGGAGCTCTATCAGCCCCAGCATTTT.

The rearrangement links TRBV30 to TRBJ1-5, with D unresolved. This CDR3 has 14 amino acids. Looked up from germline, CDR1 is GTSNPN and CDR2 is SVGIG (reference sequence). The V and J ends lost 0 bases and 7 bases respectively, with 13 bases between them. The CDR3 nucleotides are TGTGCCTGGAGTGTATCGAGGTTACAGCAGCCCCAGCATTTT. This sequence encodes CAWSVSRLQQPQHF.

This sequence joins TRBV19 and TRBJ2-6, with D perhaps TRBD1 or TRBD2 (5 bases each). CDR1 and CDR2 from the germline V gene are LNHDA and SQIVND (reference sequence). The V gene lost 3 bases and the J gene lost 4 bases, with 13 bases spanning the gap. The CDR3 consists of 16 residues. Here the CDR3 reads CASSIRRGSGANVLTF. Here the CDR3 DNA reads TGTGCCAGTAGTATTCGACGGGGCTCGGGGGCCAACGTCCTGACTTTC.

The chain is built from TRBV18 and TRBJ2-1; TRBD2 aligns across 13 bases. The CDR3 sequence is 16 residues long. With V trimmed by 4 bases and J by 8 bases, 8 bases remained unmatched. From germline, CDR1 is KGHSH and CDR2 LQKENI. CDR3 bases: TGTGCCAGCTCACTATGGACTAGCGGGGGTTACGATGAGCAGTTCTTC. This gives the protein CASSLWTSGGYDEQFF.

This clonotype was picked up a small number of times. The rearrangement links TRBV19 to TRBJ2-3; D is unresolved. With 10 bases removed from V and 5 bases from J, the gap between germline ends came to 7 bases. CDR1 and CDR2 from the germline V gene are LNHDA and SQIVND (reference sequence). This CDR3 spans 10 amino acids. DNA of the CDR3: TGTGCCACCAATAAAGATACGCAGTATTTT. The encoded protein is CATNKDTQYF.

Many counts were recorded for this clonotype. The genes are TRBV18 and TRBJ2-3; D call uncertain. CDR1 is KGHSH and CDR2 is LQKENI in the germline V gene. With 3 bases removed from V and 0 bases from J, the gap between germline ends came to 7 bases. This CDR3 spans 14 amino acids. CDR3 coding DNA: TGTGCCAGCTCACCGTTAACTAGCACAGATACGCAGTATTTT. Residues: CASSPLTSTDTQYF. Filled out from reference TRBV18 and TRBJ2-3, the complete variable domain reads NAGVMQNPRHLVRRRGQEARLRCSPMKGHSHVYWYRQLPEEGLKFMVYLQKENIIDESGMPKERFSAEFPKEGPSILRIQQVVRGDSAAYFCASSPLTSTDTQYFGPGTRLTVL.

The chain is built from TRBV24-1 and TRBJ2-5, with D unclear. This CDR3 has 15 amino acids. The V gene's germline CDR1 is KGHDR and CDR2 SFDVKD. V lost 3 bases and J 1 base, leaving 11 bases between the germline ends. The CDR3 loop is CATSDPAGGQETQYF. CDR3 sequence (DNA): TGTGCCACCAGTGATCCGGCAGGCGGCCAAGAGACCCAGTACTTC.

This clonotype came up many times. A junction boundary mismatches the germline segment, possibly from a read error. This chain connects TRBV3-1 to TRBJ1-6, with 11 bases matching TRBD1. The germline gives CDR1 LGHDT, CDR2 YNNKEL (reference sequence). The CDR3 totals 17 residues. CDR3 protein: CASSKEGTGGYDSPLHF. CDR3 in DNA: TGTGCCAGCAGCAAAGAGGGGACAGGGGGATATGATTCACCCCTCCACTTT.

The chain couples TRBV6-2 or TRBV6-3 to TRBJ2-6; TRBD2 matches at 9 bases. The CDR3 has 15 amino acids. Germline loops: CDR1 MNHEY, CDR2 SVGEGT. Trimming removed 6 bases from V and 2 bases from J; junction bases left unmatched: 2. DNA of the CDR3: TGTGCCAGCAGGGCTAGCGGGGCTGGGGCCAACGTCCTGACTTTC. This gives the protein CASRASGAGANVLTF.

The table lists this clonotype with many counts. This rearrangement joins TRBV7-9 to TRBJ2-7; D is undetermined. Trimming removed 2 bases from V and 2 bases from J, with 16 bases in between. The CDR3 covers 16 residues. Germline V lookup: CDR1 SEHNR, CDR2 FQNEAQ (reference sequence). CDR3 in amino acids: CASSLSMRQKTYEQYF. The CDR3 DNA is TGTGCCAGCAGCTTAAGCATGCGGCAGAAAACCTACGAGCAGTACTTC.

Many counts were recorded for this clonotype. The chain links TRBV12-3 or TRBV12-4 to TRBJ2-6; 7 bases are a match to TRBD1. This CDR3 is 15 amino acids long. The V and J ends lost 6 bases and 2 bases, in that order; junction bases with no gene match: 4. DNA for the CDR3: TGTGCCAGCAGCCGCGACAGGGCTGGGGCCAACGTCCTGACTTTC. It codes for CASSRDRAGANVLTF.

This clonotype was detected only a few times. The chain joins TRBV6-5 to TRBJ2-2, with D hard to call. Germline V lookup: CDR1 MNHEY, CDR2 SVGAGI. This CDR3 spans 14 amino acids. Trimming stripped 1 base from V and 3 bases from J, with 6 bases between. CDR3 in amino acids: CASSYYSHTGELFF. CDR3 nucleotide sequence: TGTGCCAGCAGTTACTACAGCCACACCGGGGAGCTGTTTTTT.

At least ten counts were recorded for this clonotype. The CDR3 region has the DNA TGTGCCACCAGCTTGGGGGGAGAAGAGACCCAGTACTTC. Translated: CATSLGGEETQYF. V is TRBV15 and J is TRBJ2-5, with D perhaps TRBD2 (6 bases). The V end was cut by 5 bases, the J end by 3 bases, with 10 bases between. Per the germline V gene, CDR1 is LNHNV and CDR2 is YYDKDF (reference sequence). The CDR3 sequence is 13 residues long.

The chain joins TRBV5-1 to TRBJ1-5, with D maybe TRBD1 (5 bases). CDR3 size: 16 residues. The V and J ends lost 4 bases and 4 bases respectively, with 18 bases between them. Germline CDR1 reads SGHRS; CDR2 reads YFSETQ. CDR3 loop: CASSPSPGQNNQPQHF. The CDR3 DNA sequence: TGCGCCAGCAGCCCGTCCCCGGGGCAGAATAATCAGCCCCAGCATTTT.

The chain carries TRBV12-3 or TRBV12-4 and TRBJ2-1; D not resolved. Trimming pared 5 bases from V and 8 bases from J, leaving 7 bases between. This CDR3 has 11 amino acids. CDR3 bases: TGTGCCAGCAGTCCTAGATATGAGCAGTTCTTC. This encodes CASSPRYEQFF.

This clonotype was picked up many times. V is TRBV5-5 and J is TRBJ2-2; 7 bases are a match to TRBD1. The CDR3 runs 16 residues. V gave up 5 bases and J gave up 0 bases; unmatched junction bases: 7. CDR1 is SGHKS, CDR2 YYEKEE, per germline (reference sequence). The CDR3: CASSSTGVPNTGELFF. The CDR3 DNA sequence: TGTGCCAGCAGTTCTACAGGGGTCCCGAACACCGGGGAGCTGTTTTTT.

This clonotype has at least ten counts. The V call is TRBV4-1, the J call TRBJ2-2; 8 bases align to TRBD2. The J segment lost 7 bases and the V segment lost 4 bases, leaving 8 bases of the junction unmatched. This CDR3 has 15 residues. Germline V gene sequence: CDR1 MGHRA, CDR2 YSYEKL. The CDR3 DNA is TGCGCCAGCAGCCCCCGGGGGGGCCAAGGCGGGGAGCTGTTTTTT. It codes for CASSPRGGQGGELFF.